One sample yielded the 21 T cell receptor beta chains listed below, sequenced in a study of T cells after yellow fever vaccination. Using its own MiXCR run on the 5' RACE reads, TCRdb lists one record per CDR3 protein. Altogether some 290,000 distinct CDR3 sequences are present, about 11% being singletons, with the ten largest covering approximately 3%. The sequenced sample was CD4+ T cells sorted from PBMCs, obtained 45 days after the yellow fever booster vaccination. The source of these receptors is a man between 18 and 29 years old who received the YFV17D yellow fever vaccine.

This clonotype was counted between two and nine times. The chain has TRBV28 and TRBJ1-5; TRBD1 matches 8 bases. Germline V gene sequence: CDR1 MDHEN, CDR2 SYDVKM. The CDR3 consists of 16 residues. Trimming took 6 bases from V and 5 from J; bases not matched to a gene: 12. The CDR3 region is CASSRSYQGADQPQHF. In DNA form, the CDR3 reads TGTGCCAGCAGCCGCAGTTACCAGGGGGCCGATCAGCCCCAGCATTTT.

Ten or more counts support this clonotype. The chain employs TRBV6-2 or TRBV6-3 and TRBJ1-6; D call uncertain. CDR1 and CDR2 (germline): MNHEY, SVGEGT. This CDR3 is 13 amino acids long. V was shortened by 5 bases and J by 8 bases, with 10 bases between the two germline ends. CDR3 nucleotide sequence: TGTGCCAGCAGTACGGAGGAGGATTCACCCCTCCACTTT. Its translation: CASSTEEDSPLHF.

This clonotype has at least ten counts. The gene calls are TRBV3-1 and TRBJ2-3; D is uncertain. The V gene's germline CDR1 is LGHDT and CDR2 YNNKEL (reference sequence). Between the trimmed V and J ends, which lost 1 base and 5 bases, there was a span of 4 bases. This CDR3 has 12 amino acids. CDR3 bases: TGTGCCAGCAGCCAAGGGGGAGATACGCAGTATTTT. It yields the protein CASSQGGDTQYF.

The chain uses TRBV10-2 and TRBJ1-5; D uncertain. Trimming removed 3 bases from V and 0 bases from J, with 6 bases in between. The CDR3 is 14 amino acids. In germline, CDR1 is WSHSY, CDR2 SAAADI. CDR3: CASSESGSNQPQHF. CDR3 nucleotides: TGCGCCAGCAGTGAAAGCGGTAGCAATCAGCCCCAGCATTTT.

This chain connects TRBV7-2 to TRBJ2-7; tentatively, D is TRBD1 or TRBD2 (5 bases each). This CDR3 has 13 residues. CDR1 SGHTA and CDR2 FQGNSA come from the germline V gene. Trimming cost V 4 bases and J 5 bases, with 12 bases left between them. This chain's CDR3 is CASSSRDVHEQYF. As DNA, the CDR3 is TGTGCCAGCAGCTCCCGGGACGTCCACGAGCAGTACTTC.

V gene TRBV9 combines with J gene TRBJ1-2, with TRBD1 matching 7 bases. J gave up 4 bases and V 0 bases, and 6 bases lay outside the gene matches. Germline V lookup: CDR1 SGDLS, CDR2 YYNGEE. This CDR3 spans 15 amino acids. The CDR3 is CASSVAGTETYGYTF. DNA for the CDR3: TGTGCCAGCAGCGTAGCCGGGACAGAAACCTATGGCTACACCTTC.

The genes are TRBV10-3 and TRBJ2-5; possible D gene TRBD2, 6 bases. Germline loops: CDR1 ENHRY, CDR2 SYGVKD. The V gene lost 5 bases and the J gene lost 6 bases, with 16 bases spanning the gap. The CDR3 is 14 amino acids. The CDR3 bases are TGTGCCATCAGTCACGGAGGGTATCAGCAGACCCAGTACTTC. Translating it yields CAISHGGYQQTQYF.

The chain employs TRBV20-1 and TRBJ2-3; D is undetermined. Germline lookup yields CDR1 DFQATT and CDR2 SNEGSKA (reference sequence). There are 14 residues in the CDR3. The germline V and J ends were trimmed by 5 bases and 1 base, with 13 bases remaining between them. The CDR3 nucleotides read TGCAGTGCTCCTTCGGATAGGGGCACAGATACGCAGTATTTT. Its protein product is CSAPSDRGTDTQYF.

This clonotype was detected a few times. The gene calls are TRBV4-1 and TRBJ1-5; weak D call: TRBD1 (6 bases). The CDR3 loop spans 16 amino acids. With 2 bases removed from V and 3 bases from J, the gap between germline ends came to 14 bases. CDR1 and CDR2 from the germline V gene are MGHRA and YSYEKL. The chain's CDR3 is CASSQIKGTSNQPQHF. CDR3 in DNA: TGCGCCAGCAGCCAAATTAAGGGGACATCCAATCAGCCCCAGCATTTT.

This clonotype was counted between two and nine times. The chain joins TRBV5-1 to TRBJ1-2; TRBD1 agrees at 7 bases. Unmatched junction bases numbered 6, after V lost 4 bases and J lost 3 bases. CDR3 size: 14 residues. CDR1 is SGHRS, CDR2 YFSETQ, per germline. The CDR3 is CASSRDRVDYGYTF. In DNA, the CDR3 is TGCGCCAGCAGCAGAGACAGGGTAGACTATGGCTACACCTTC.

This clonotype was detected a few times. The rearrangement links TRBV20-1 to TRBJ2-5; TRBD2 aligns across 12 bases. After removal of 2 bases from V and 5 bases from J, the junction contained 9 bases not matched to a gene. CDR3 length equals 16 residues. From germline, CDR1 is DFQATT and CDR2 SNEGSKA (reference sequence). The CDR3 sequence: CSARSPTSGGRETQYF. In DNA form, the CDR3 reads TGCAGTGCTAGATCGCCGACTAGCGGGGGCAGGGAGACCCAGTACTTC.

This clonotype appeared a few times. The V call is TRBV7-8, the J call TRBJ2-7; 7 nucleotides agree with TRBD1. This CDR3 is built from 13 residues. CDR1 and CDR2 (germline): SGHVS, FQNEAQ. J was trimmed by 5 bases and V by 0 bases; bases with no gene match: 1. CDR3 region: CASSLAGTDEQYF. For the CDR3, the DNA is TGTGCCAGCAGCTTAGCAGGGACAGACGAGCAGTACTTC.

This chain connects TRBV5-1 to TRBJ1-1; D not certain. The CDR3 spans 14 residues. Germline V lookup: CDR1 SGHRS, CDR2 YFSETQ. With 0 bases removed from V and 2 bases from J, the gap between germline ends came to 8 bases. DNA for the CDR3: TGCGCCAGCAGCTTGGTGGCCCGCAACACTGAAGCTTTCTTT. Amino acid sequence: CASSLVARNTEAFF. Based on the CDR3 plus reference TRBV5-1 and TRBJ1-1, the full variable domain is KAGVTQTPRYLIKTRGQQVTLSCSPISGHRSVSWYQQTPGQGLQFLFEYFSETQRNKGNFPGRFSGRQFSNSRSEMNVSTLELGDSALYLCASSLVARNTEAFFGQGTRLTVV.

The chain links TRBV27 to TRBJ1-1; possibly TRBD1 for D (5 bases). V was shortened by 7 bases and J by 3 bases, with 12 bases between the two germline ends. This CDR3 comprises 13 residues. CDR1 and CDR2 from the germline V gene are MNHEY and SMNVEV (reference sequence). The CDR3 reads CASNRRGDTEAFF. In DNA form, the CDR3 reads TGTGCCAGCAACAGGAGGGGTGACACTGAAGCTTTCTTT.

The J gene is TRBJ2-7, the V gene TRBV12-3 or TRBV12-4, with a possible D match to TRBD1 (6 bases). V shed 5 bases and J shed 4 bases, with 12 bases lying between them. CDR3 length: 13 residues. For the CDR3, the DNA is TGTGCCAGCAGTCTCCACGGACAGTACGAGCAGTACGTC. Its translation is CASSLHGQYEQYV.

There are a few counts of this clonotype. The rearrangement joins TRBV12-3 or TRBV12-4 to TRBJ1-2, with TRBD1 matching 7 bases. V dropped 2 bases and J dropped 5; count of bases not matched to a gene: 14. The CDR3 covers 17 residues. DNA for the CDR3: TGTGCCAGCAGTTTATCTAGTAGGGCAGGGGGAGTGTATGGCTACACCTTC. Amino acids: CASSLSSRAGGVYGYTF.

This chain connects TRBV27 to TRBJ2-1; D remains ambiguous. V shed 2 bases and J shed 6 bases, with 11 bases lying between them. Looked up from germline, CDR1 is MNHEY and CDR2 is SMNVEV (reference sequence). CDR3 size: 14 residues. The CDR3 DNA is TGTGCCAGCAGTTTAGTTGCGGAAATCAATGAGCAGTTCTTC. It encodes CASSLVAEINEQFF.

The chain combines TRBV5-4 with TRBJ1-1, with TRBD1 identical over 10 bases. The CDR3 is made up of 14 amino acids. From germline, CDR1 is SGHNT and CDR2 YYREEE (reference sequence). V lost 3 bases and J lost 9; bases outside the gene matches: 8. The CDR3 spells CASSWDRGGSKAFF. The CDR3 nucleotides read TGTGCCAGCAGCTGGGACAGGGGAGGATCGAAAGCTTTCTTT.

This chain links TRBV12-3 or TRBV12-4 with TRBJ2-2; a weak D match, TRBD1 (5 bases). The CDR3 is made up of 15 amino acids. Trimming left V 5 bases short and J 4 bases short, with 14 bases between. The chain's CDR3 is CASSRSGSRTGELFF. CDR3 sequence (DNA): TGTGCCAGCAGTAGGTCAGGGTCTCGCACCGGGGAGCTGTTTTTT.

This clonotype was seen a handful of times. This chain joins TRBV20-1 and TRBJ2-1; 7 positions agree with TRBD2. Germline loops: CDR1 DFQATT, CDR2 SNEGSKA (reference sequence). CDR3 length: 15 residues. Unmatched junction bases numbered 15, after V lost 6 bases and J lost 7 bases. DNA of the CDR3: TGCAGTGCCCCCTATCTGGGGGGAGGGAAAAATGAGCAGTTCTTC. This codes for CSAPYLGGGKNEQFF.

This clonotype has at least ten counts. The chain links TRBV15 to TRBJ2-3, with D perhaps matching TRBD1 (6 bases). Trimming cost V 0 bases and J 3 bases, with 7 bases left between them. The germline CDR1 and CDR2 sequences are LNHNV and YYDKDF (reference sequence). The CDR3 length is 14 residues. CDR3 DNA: TGTGCCACCAGCAGAGATCAGGGGACAGATACGCAGTATTTT. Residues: CATSRDQGTDTQYF.